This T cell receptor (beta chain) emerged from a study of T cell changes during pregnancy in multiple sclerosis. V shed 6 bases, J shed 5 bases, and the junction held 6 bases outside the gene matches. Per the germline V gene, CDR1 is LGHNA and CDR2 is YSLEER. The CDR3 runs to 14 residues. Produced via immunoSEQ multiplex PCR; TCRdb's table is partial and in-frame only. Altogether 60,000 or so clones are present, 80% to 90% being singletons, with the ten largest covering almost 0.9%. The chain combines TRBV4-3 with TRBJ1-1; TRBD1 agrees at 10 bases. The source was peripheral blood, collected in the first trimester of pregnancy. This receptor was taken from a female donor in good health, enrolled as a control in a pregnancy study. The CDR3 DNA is TGCGCCAGCAGTACCGGGACAGGGGAGACTGAAGCTTTCTTT. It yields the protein CASSTGTGETEAFF.